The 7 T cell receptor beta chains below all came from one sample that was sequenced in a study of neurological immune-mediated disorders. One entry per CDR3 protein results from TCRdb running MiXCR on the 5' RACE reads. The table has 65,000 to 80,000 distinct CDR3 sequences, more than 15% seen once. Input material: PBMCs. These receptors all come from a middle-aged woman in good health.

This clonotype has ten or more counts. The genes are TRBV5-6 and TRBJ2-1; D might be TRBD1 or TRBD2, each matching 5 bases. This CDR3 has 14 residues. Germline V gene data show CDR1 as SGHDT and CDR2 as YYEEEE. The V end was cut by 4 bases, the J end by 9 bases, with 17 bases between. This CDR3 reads CASSPGWSRGEQFF. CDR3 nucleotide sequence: TGTGCCAGCAGCCCGGGGTGGTCTAGGGGTGAGCAGTTCTTC.

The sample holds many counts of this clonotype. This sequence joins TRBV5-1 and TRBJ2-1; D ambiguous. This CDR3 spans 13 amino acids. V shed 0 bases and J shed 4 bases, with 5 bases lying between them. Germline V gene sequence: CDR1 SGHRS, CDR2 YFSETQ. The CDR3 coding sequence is TGCGCCAGCAGCTTGGAGTATTACAATGAGCAGTTCTTC. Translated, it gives CASSLEYYNEQFF. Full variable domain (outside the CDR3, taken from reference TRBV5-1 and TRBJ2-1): KAGVTQTPRYLIKTRGQQVTLSCSPISGHRSVSWYQQTPGQGLQFLFEYFSETQRNKGNFPGRFSGRQFSNSRSEMNVSTLELGDSALYLCASSLEYYNEQFFGPGTRLTVL.

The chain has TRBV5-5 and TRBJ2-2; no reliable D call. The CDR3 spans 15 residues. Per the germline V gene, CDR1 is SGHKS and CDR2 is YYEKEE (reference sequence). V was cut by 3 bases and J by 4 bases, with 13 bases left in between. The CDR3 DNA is TGTGCCAGCAGCTGGCCCGAAAAAATCACCGGGGAGCTGTTTTTT. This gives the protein CASSWPEKITGELFF.

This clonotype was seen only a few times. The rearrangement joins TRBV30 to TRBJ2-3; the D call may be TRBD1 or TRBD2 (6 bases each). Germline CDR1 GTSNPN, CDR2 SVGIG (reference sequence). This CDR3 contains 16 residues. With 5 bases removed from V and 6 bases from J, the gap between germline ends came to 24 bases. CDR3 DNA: TGTGCCTGGGCACTCATTACAGGGAGGTTGTCCGATACGCAGTATTTT. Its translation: CAWALITGRLSDTQYF. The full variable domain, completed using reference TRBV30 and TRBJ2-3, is SQTIHQWPATLVQPVGSPLSLECTVEGTSNPNLYWYRQAAGRGLQLLFYSVGIGQISSEVPQNLSASRPQDRQFILSSKKLLLSDSGFYLCAWALITGRLSDTQYFGPGTRLTVL.

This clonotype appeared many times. Here the CDR3 reads CASSYRGNTEAFF. The CDR3 DNA follows: TGTGCCAGCAGTTACAGGGGGAACACTGAAGCTTTCTTT. The chain joins TRBV7-2 to TRBJ1-1, with 7 bases matching TRBD1. The CDR3 extends over 13 amino acids. Germline V lookup: CDR1 SGHTA, CDR2 FQGNSA. V lost 6 bases and J lost 1; bases outside the gene matches: 2. The full variable domain, completed using reference TRBV7-2 and TRBJ1-1, is GAGVSQSPSNKVTEKGKDVELRCDPISGHTALYWYRQSLGQGLEFLIYFQGNSAPDKSGLPSDRFSAERTGGSVSTLTIQRTQQEDSAVYLCASSYRGNTEAFFGQGTRLTVV.

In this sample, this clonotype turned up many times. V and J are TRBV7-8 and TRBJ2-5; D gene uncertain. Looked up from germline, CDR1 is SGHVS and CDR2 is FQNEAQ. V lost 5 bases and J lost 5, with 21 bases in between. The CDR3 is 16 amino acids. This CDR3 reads CASSQTYGSLGETQYF. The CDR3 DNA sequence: TGTGCCAGCAGCCAGACGTATGGCAGTTTAGGGGAGACCCAGTACTTC.

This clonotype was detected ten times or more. CDR3 nucleotides: TGTGCCAGCAGTTTTCACAGGGACCATGAGCAGTTCTTC. Amino acid sequence: CASSFHRDHEQFF. The rearrangement links TRBV12-3 or TRBV12-4 to TRBJ2-1; weak D call: TRBD1 (6 bases). The CDR3 loop spans 13 amino acids. Trimming left V 3 bases short and J 8 bases short, with 11 bases between.